The next 30 T cell receptor beta chains were all read from a single sample in a study of T cells in Graves' hyperthyroidism and ophthalmopathy (dated by TCRdb to about 2019). Library prep was done by multiplex PCR. Instrument used: Illumina HiSeq 2000. Amplification of TCR beta CDR3 regions was carried out from RNA transcripts. A first-round RT-PCR of the TCR CDR3 used the HTBI primer set with the Qiagen OneStep RT-PCR kit. TCRdb reworked the public reads: Q25 trimming with fastp, MiXCR clone assembly, productive beta chains retained. Every CDR3 protein is listed once, alongside the most common genes and DNA of its rows. This sample comprises approximately 400,000 distinct CDR3 sequences, over 11% of them detected only once. The ten top clones hold approximately 11% of the sample. Sample: blood. The receptor source for this set is a woman aged 55 to 70 with Graves' hyperthyroidism.

This clonotype appeared a few times. CDR3 loop: CASSPAGTSGSSGNEQYF. The DNA for the CDR3 is TGTGCCAGCTCACCTGCCGGGACTAGCGGGAGTAGTGGGAACGAGCAGTACTTC. The rearrangement joins TRBV18 to TRBJ2-7; TRBD2 aligns across 14 bases. CDR3 length equals 18 residues. CDR1 KGHSH and CDR2 LQKENI come from the germline V gene. The V gene end was trimmed by 3 bases and the J gene end by 5 bases; junction bases not matched to a gene: 12.

Turning to this clonotype: It may be a read error: a sequence one base away is much more abundant. The genes are TRBV6-2 or TRBV6-3 and TRBJ1-1; 8 nucleotides match TRBD1. The germline V gene has CDR1 MNHEY and CDR2 SVGEGT. The CDR3 extends over 13 amino acids. Trimming removed 6 bases from V and 6 bases from J; junction bases left unmatched: 6. This chain's CDR3 is CASSSGQGPEAFF. The DNA for the CDR3 is TGTGCCAGCAGCTCTGGACAGGGCCCTGAAGCTTTCTTT.

In its sample, this clonotype was seen many times. The chain combines TRBV5-1 with TRBJ2-5; TRBD1 matches 7 bases. The ends lost 2 bases at V and 2 bases at J; junction bases unmatched: 6. The germline V gene has CDR1 SGHRS and CDR2 YFSETQ. This CDR3 is built from 15 residues. DNA of the CDR3: TGCGCCAGCAGCTTATCGACAGGGCGTCAAGAGACCCAGTACTTC. Its protein product is CASSLSTGRQETQYF. Variable domain in full (rest from reference TRBV5-1 and TRBJ2-5): KAGVTQTPRYLIKTRGQQVTLSCSPISGHRSVSWYQQTPGQGLQFLFEYFSETQRNKGNFPGRFSGRQFSNSRSEMNVSTLELGDSALYLCASSLSTGRQETQYFGPGTRLLVL.

A note on this clonotype: A much larger clone lies a single base off, so this may be a read error. The chain recombines TRBV18 with TRBJ2-1, with a weak D call TRBD1 (6 bases). The germline CDR1 and CDR2 sequences are KGHSH and LQKENI. CDR3 length: 15 residues. CDR3 loop: CASSPGGTGYNGQFF. Here the CDR3 DNA reads TGTGCCAGCTCACCGGGCGGAACAGGGTACAATGGGCAGTTCTTC. Drawing the rest from reference TRBV18 and TRBJ2-1, the complete variable domain is NAGVMQNPRHLVRRRGQEARLRCSPMKGHSHVYWYRQLPEEGLKFMVYLQKENIIDESGMPKERFSAEFPKEGPSILRIQQVVRGDSAAYFCASSPGGTGYNGQFFGPGTRLTVL.

The chain uses TRBV28 and TRBJ2-7; D possibly corresponds to TRBD2 (7 bases). The CDR3 is 13 residues long. Trimming took off 8 bases at V and 3 bases at J, with 14 bases between the two ends. Germline CDR1 is MDHEN and CDR2 is SYDVKM. In DNA, the CDR3 is TGTGCCAGCCAAGGGGGAGGGGGCTACGAGCAGTACTTC. Residues: CASQGGGGYEQYF.

This clonotype occurred many times. The chain carries TRBV5-5 and TRBJ2-3; no definite D call. V lost 3 bases, J lost 2 bases, and 7 bases lay in between. CDR1 SGHKS and CDR2 YYEKEE come from the germline V gene (reference sequence). The CDR3 is 13 amino acids. The CDR3 spells CASSSWDTDTQYF. The DNA of the CDR3 is TGTGCCAGCAGCTCATGGGACACAGATACGCAGTATTTT.

V and J are TRBV18 and TRBJ2-1; maybe TRBD2 (6 bases). V was cut by 3 bases and J by 5 bases, with 14 bases left in between. The CDR3 runs 15 residues. Looked up from germline, CDR1 is KGHSH and CDR2 is LQKENI. The chain's CDR3 is CASSPPGLSHNEQFF. CDR3 DNA: TGTGCCAGCTCACCTCCGGGACTGTCCCACAATGAGCAGTTCTTC. The full variable domain, its missing parts supplied by reference TRBV18 and TRBJ2-1, is NAGVMQNPRHLVRRRGQEARLRCSPMKGHSHVYWYRQLPEEGLKFMVYLQKENIIDESGMPKERFSAEFPKEGPSILRIQQVVRGDSAAYFCASSPPGLSHNEQFFGPGTRLTVL.

This clonotype was seen a few times. The CDR3 nucleotides read TGTGCCAGCAGGTACGGTCCCAAGTTCTTC. Translation: CASRYGPKFF. This chain joins TRBV7-8 and TRBJ2-1; D is unclear. The CDR3 totals 10 residues. The V end lost 6 bases, the J end lost 14 bases, and 11 bases lay between the germline ends. CDR1 is SGHVS, CDR2 FQNEAQ, per germline.

This clonotype was observed many times. The V call is TRBV6-1, the J call TRBJ2-6, with a tentative D call TRBD2 (6 bases). Per germline, CDR1 MNHNS and CDR2 SASEGT. The CDR3 loop spans 15 amino acids. Trimming stripped 7 bases from V and 2 bases from J, with 12 bases between. CDR3 DNA sequence: TGTGCCAGCAACCTGGGCGGGGCTGGGGCCAACGTCCTGACTTTC. Encoded protein: CASNLGGAGANVLTF.

This clonotype was recorded at least ten times. J is TRBJ2-1 and V is TRBV12-3 or TRBV12-4; 7 bases map to TRBD1. The CDR3 sequence is 13 residues long. J gave up 6 bases and V 6 bases, and 5 bases lay outside the gene matches. This CDR3 is CASRGQMGNEQFF. The CDR3 nucleotides read TGTGCCAGCAGGGGACAGATGGGCAATGAGCAGTTCTTC.

The chain links TRBV18 to TRBJ2-3, with a tentative D call TRBD2 (5 bases). The CDR3 sequence is 15 residues long. Germline V lookup: CDR1 KGHSH, CDR2 LQKENI. The V and J ends lost 6 bases and 5 bases respectively, with 18 bases between them. The CDR3 spells CASSTGYIPGDTQYF. For the CDR3, the DNA is TGTGCCAGCTCGACGGGGTACATTCCGGGAGATACGCAGTATTTT. Based on the CDR3 plus reference TRBV18 and TRBJ2-3, the full variable domain is NAGVMQNPRHLVRRRGQEARLRCSPMKGHSHVYWYRQLPEEGLKFMVYLQKENIIDESGMPKERFSAEFPKEGPSILRIQQVVRGDSAAYFCASSTGYIPGDTQYFGPGTRLTVL.

Concerning this clonotype itself: One base away lies a much larger clone, so this may be a sequencing read error. The gene calls are TRBV30 and TRBJ2-3; 9 bases are a match to TRBD2. The V and J ends lost 3 bases and 6 bases, in that order; junction bases with no gene match: 1. The germline gives CDR1 GTSNPN, CDR2 SVGIG (reference sequence). CDR3 size: 12 residues. Here the CDR3 DNA reads TGTGCCTGGAGGCGGGAGGGTGATACGCAGTATTTT. Protein: CAWRREGDTQYF.

V and J are TRBV10-1 and TRBJ1-4; tentative D call: TRBD1 (5 bases). V lost 4 bases and J lost 5, with 17 bases in between. CDR1 is WNHNN and CDR2 is SYGVQD in the germline V gene (reference sequence). This CDR3 has 16 residues. CDR3 DNA sequence: TGCGCCAGCAGTGCCGGGACGGACCTAAAAAATGAAAAACTGTTTTTT. As protein: CASSAGTDLKNEKLFF.

This clonotype appeared many times. V gene TRBV20-1 combines with J gene TRBJ2-7, with 12 bases fitting TRBD2. Germline-derived CDR1 and CDR2 are DFQATT and SNEGSKA (reference sequence). J gave up 2 bases and V 2 bases, and 1 base lay outside the gene matches. The CDR3 runs 14 residues. CDR3 amino acids: CSARLAGGTYEQYF. CDR3 coding DNA: TGCAGTGCTAGACTAGCGGGAGGGACCTACGAGCAGTACTTC.

In this sample, this clonotype turned up many times. The chain carries TRBV3-1 and TRBJ1-5; D unclear. The V and J ends lost 3 bases and 7 bases respectively, with 7 bases between them. Germline CDR1 reads LGHDT; CDR2 reads YNNKEL (reference sequence). This CDR3 region has 12 residues. The CDR3 loop reads CASSQASQPQHF. DNA for the CDR3: TGTGCCAGCAGCCAGGCGAGCCAGCCCCAGCATTTT.

The table lists this clonotype with many counts. The chain links TRBV5-5 to TRBJ2-1; D might be TRBD1 (5 bases). This CDR3 contains 17 residues. Germline V gives CDR1 SGHKS, CDR2 YYEKEE (reference sequence). V shed 2 bases and J shed 2 bases, with 17 bases lying between them. CDR3 sequence reads: CASSFRWGGTTYNEQFF. The CDR3 coding sequence is TGTGCCAGCAGCTTTCGGTGGGGCGGAACCACCTACAATGAGCAGTTCTTC. The variable domain in full, completed from reference TRBV5-5 and TRBJ2-1, reads DAGVTQSPTHLIKTRGQQVTLRCSPISGHKSVSWYQQVLGQGPQFIFQYYEKEERGRGNFPDRFSARQFPNYSSELNVNALLLGDSALYLCASSFRWGGTTYNEQFFGPGTRLTVL.

Many counts were recorded for this clonotype. The CDR3 reads CSVGQGALETQYF. DNA of the CDR3: TGCAGCGTTGGACAGGGGGCTTTAGAGACCCAGTACTTC. The chain couples TRBV29-1 to TRBJ2-5, with TRBD1 matching over 10 bases. Germline V lookup: CDR1 SQVTM, CDR2 ANQGSEA. Trimming at V came to 4 bases and at J to 4 bases, leaving 3 bases not matched to a gene. This CDR3 region has 13 residues.

This clonotype showed up just a few times. This sequence may be a read error, since a much larger clone differs from it by one base. The chain combines TRBV7-2 with TRBJ2-3; D ambiguous. The CDR3 runs to 15 residues. Trimming took 4 bases from V and 1 from J, leaving 12 bases between them. CDR1 is SGHTA and CDR2 is FQGNSA in the germline V gene. Here the CDR3 DNA reads TGTGCCAGCAGCTCAGCATCGGGCCGCACAGATACGCAGTATTTT. Its protein is CASSSASGRTDTQYF. Looking up the rest from reference TRBV7-2 and TRBJ2-3 gives the full variable domain: GAGVSQSPSNKVTEKGKDVELRCDPISGHTALYWYRQSLGQGLEFLIYFQGNSAPDKSGLPSDRFSAERTGGSVSTLTIQRTQQEDSAVYLCASSSASGRTDTQYFGPGTRLTVL.

At least ten counts were recorded for this clonotype. The chain employs TRBV6-1 and TRBJ1-1; the match to TRBD1 covers 8 bases. The CDR3 runs to 15 residues. With V trimmed by 3 bases and J by 4 bases, 7 bases remained unmatched. The germline CDR1 and CDR2 sequences are MNHNS and SASEGT. CDR3 bases: TGTGCCAGCAGTGATATACACAGGGGGAGCACTGAAGCTTTCTTT. The encoded protein is CASSDIHRGSTEAFF.

The chain uses TRBV6-4 and TRBJ1-1; D ambiguous. The CDR3 is 10 residues long. Germline lookup yields CDR1 MRHNA and CDR2 SNTAGT. Here the CDR3 DNA reads TGTCAGAACATGAACACTGAAGCTTTCTTT. It yields the protein CQNMNTEAFF.

The rearrangement uses TRBV11-2 and TRBJ2-5; 7 nucleotides match TRBD2. With V trimmed by 1 base and J by 3 bases, 14 bases remained unmatched. CDR3 length: 18 residues. The germline V gene encodes CDR1 SGHAT and CDR2 FQNNGV. The CDR3 is CASSLGWVEGGWEETQYF. In DNA form, the CDR3 reads TGTGCCAGCAGCTTAGGTTGGGTCGAGGGAGGGTGGGAAGAGACCCAGTACTTC.

This clonotype has a count of ten or more. The rearrangement joins TRBV28 to TRBJ2-5, with D possibly being TRBD2 (7 bases). This CDR3 spans 16 amino acids. V was pared by 2 bases and J by 9 bases, with 22 bases between. Germline V gene sequence: CDR1 MDHEN, CDR2 SYDVKM. CDR3 coding DNA: TGTGCCAGCAGTTTAATGGGGGCGCCCCAAGGGGGGGCCCAGTACTTC. Translation: CASSLMGAPQGGAQYF.

This clonotype occurred once. J is TRBJ1-2 and V is TRBV11-3, with a possible D match to TRBD1 (6 bases). V was pared by 2 bases and J by 6 bases, with 19 bases between. CDR3 length: 16 amino acids. Germline assignment: CDR1 SGHNT and CDR2 YENEEA. CDR3 sequence: CASSLTSQGRGDGYTF. The CDR3 DNA reads as TGTGCCAGCAGCTTAACGTCCCAGGGGCGGGGCGATGGCTACACCTTC.

The rearrangement uses TRBV27 and TRBJ2-7, with D possibly TRBD1 on 6 matching bases. The germline gives CDR1 MNHEY, CDR2 SMNVEV (reference sequence). V was trimmed by 6 bases and J by 2 bases, leaving 17 bases between them. CDR3 length: 15 residues. CDR3 sequence (DNA): TGTGCCAGCAGGATTCAGGGGTGGGGTGCCTACGAGCAGTACTTC. It is translated as CASRIQGWGAYEQYF.

This clonotype was found a few times. V and J are TRBV11-1 and TRBJ2-2; D is possibly TRBD1 (5 bases). This CDR3 has 14 amino acids. Germline V gene lookup returns CDR1 SGHAT and CDR2 FQDESV (reference sequence). The germline V and J ends were trimmed by 5 bases and 7 bases, with 14 bases remaining between them. CDR3 residues: CASSGPPRGGELFF. CDR3 sequence (DNA): TGTGCCAGCAGCGGGCCACCTAGGGGCGGGGAGCTGTTTTTT.

At least ten counts were recorded for this clonotype. The chain uses TRBV12-3 or TRBV12-4 and TRBJ2-1; no clear D gene. This CDR3 contains 15 residues. V lost 5 bases and J lost 1, with 12 bases in between. The CDR3 DNA follows: TGTGCCAGCAGTACGACAAGAAAGTCCTACAATGAGCAGTTCTTC. Translated, it gives CASSTTRKSYNEQFF.

This clonotype appeared many times. The chain couples TRBV2 to TRBJ1-5, with D tentatively TRBD1 (6 bases). Germline lookup yields CDR1 SNHLY and CDR2 FYNNEI. This CDR3 has 15 residues. The V end lost 8 bases, the J end lost 4 bases, and 18 bases lay between the germline ends. For the CDR3, the DNA is TGTGCCAGCGGAGGGGGGAGGGAATCGAATCAGCCCCAGCATTTT. Amino acids: CASGGGRESNQPQHF.

This clonotype was seen ten or more times. This chain connects TRBV12-3 or TRBV12-4 to TRBJ1-2; D is uncertain. V lost 6 bases to trimming and J lost 5 bases, with 13 bases between them. The CDR3 length is 13 residues. The CDR3 protein is CASSDRKGYGYTF. The CDR3 DNA follows: TGTGCCAGCAGCGATCGCAAAGGGTATGGCTACACCTTC.

This clonotype was recorded at least ten times. The V gene is TRBV5-4, the J gene TRBJ2-5, with unresolved D. The CDR3 has 13 residues. CDR1 is SGHNT, CDR2 YYREEE, per germline (reference sequence). V was cut by 0 bases and J by 5 bases, with 8 bases left in between. The DNA of the CDR3 is TGTGCCAGCAGCTTGGGGGGTTGGGAGACCCAGTACTTC. Its protein is CASSLGGWETQYF.

This clonotype was counted at least ten times. The gene calls are TRBV2 and TRBJ1-2; D is uncertain. Deletions cut 7 bases from V and 6 bases from J, with 15 bases between. Per the germline V gene, CDR1 is SNHLY and CDR2 is FYNNEI. This CDR3 comprises 13 residues. CDR3 in DNA: TGTGCCAGCAATAAGGAGCCGTGGGATGGCTACACCTTC. This translates into CASNKEPWDGYTF.